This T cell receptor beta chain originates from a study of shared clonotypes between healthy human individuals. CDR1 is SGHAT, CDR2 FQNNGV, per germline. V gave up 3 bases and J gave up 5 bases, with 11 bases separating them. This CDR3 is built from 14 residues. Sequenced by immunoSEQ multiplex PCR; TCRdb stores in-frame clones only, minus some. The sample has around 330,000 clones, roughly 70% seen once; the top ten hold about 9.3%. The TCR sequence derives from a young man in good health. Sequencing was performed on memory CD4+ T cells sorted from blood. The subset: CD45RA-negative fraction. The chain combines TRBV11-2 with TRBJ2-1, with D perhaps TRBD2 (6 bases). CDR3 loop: CASSFWREHNEQFF. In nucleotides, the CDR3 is TGTGCCAGCAGCTTTTGGCGGGAACACAATGAGCAGTTCTTC.